The 14 T cell receptor beta chains below were found in one sample sequenced in a study of PD-1 blockade in classical Hodgkin lymphoma. Only in-frame clones appear in the TCRdb table, and some are missing; sequencing was by immunoSEQ multiplex PCR. The data contain approximately 90,000 clones, around nine tenths of them singletons. Every patient had relapsed following autologous stem cell transplantation, and cohorts differed in brentuximab vedotin exposure. Sequenced material: peripheral blood mononuclear cells (PBMCs), taken before the second cycle of nivolumab. All receptors derive from a human donor with classical Hodgkin lymphoma.

The rearrangement joins TRBV11-1 to TRBJ2-5; D perhaps matches TRBD1 (6 bases). The V gene lost 2 bases and the J gene lost 2 bases, with 9 bases spanning the gap. The V gene's germline CDR1 is SGHAT and CDR2 FQDESV (reference sequence). The CDR3 has 14 amino acids. CDR3 DNA sequence: TGTGCCAGCAGCTTAAGACAGGAGCAAGAGACCCAGTACTTC. Translation gives CASSLRQEQETQYF.

With respect to this clone: At one boundary the junction diverges from the germline segment, which might be a read error. The chain is built from TRBV6-1 and TRBJ2-1; D gene unclear. There are 12 residues in the CDR3. Germline CDR1 MNHNS, CDR2 SASEGT. CDR3 in amino acids: CASSEWLAHSLF. In DNA form, the CDR3 reads TGTGCCAGCAGTGAATGGTTGGCTCACTCGCTCTTC.

The chain carries TRBV28 and TRBJ1-1, with D possibly TRBD1 on 5 matching bases. This CDR3 region has 14 residues. Germline assignment: CDR1 MDHEN and CDR2 SYDVKM. The V end lost 11 bases, the J end lost 4 bases, and 20 bases lay between the germline ends. The DNA of the CDR3 is TGTGCCTGGGGGTCCGACTGGAGTGGCACTGAAGCTTTCTTT. Translated, it gives CAWGSDWSGTEAFF.

The chain carries TRBV15 and TRBJ2-6; D remains unclear. This CDR3 contains 15 residues. Germline V lookup: CDR1 LNHNV, CDR2 YYDKDF (reference sequence). Trimming removed 0 bases from V and 1 base from J, with 4 bases in between. CDR3 nucleotide sequence: TGTGCCACCAGCAGAGACGAGTCTGGGGCCAACGTCCTGACTTTC. Amino acid sequence: CATSRDESGANVLTF.

On this clone: Its ends do not fully match the called genes, so a read error is possible. This sequence joins TRBV28 and TRBJ2-3, with TRBD1 as a possible D gene (5 bases). This CDR3 spans 12 amino acids. CDR1 and CDR2 from the germline V gene are MDHEN and SYDVKM. CDR3 in amino acids: CASSLSRVDRIF. The CDR3 DNA sequence: TGTGCCAGCAGTTTATCCCGAGTTGACAGAATTTTT. The variable domain in full, with the rest retrieved from reference TRBV28 and TRBJ2-3, is DVKVTQSSRYLVKRTGEKVFLECVQDMDHENMFWYRQDPGLGLRLIYFSYDVKMKEKGDIPEGYSVSREKKERFSLILESASTNQTSMYLCASSLSRVDRIFGPGTRLTVL.

This clone appeared a single time. This sequence joins TRBV6-4 and TRBJ1-1, with D maybe TRBD1 (5 bases). This CDR3 has 14 amino acids. Germline lookup yields CDR1 MRHNA and CDR2 SNTAGT. Deletions cut 5 bases from V and 2 bases from J, with 12 bases between. CDR3 sequence (DNA): TGTGCCAGCAGTCCTTCCCAGGGTAACACTGAAGCTTTCTTT. This encodes CASSPSQGNTEAFF.

This clone has only one observation. The rearrangement joins TRBV28 to TRBJ2-7; D may be TRBD2 (6 bases). The V gene's germline CDR1 is MDHEN and CDR2 SYDVKM. The V and J ends lost 3 bases and 4 bases respectively, with 16 bases between them. The CDR3 totals 15 residues. The CDR3: CASSFPGGSGYEQYF. CDR3 nucleotides: TGTGCCAGCAGTTTCCCTGGGGGGAGTGGATACGAGCAGTACTTC.

This rearrangement joins TRBV13 to TRBJ2-3, with 8 bases identical to TRBD2. J was trimmed by 14 bases and V by 5 bases; bases with no gene match: 6. The CDR3 contains 11 residues. Germline CDR1 is PRHDT and CDR2 is FYEKMQ (reference sequence). CDR3 in amino acids: CASSLGRAMYF. The DNA of the CDR3 is TGTGCCAGCAGCCTCGGGAGGGCCATGTATTTT.

In its sample, this clone was seen a few times. An end of the junction differs from the germline gene, which may be a read error. This rearrangement joins TRBV7-7 to TRBJ2-5; D remains ambiguous. This CDR3 has 13 residues. Germline CDR1 and CDR2: SSHAT and FNYEAQ (reference sequence). The CDR3 bases are TGTGCTAGCAGCTTAGAGTTTCGGGAGACCCAGTACTTC. Amino acids: CASSLEFRETQYF. Full variable domain (remainder filled in from reference TRBV7-7 and TRBJ2-5): GAGVSQSPRYKVTKRGQDVTLRCDPISSHATLYWYQQALGQGPEFLTYFNYEAQPDKSGLPSDRFSAERPEGSISTLTIQRTEQRDSAMYRCASSLEFRETQYFGPGTRLLVL.

The rearrangement uses TRBV10-3 and TRBJ2-1; TRBD1 might be the D (6 bases). Trimming removed 5 bases from V and 7 bases from J, with 6 bases in between. Germline V lookup: CDR1 ENHRY, CDR2 SYGVKD. This CDR3 spans 11 amino acids. The CDR3 DNA sequence: TGTGCCATCAGTACAGGGAATGAGCAGTTCTTC. This translates into CAISTGNEQFF.

This chain uses TRBV5-1 with TRBJ2-3; 12 nucleotides agree with TRBD2. This CDR3 region has 17 residues. In germline, CDR1 is SGHRS, CDR2 YFSETQ. V lost 3 bases, J lost 2 bases, and 7 bases stayed unmatched. DNA for the CDR3: TGCGCCAGCAGCTACAGACTAGCGGGAGACCACACAGATACGCAGTATTTT. Encoded protein: CASSYRLAGDHTDTQYF.

This chain connects TRBV7-2 to TRBJ1-5; D unclear. Germline V gene sequence: CDR1 SGHTA, CDR2 FQGNSA. V shed 1 base and J shed 9 bases, with 10 bases lying between them. The CDR3 has 13 amino acids. This CDR3 is CASSLGSLRPQHF. The CDR3 DNA reads TGTGCCAGCAGCTTAGGGTCGCTACGGCCCCAGCATTTT.

The CDR3 nucleotides read TGTGCCAGTAGTATAAAGGACGGCGACTACGAGCAGTACTTC. The encoded protein is CASSIKDGDYEQYF. The chain has TRBV19 and TRBJ2-7; D is ambiguous. The CDR3 extends over 14 amino acids. Trimming cost V 2 bases and J 3 bases, with 11 bases left between them. Per the germline V gene, CDR1 is LNHDA and CDR2 is SQIVND (reference sequence).

The chain joins TRBV5-1 to TRBJ2-7; D gene unclear. V lost 2 bases to trimming and J lost 5 bases, with 11 bases between them. CDR3 size: 13 residues. Germline loops: CDR1 SGHRS, CDR2 YFSETQ. CDR3 protein: CASSFNPRNEQYF. The CDR3 DNA reads as TGCGCCAGCAGCTTTAATCCCAGGAACGAGCAGTACTTC.